The 27 T cell receptor beta chains below come from one sample, sequenced in a study of Ad26.COV2.S vaccination and SARS-CoV-2 variants. Produced via immunoSEQ multiplex PCR; TCRdb's table is partial and in-frame only. The profile shows 350,000 to 500,000 clones, roughly 90% of them singletons. Specified treatment: 15 to 20 received Ad26.COV2.S at low or high dose, single or two shots; a few received placebo; per-sample allocation not given. After the first vaccine or placebo injection, samples were drawn on day 63. Sequenced here: peripheral blood, sampled in a trial of Ad26.COV2.S vaccine versus placebo. The receptors were gathered from a person between 18 and 60 years old who received the Ad26.COV2.S COVID-19 vaccine or a placebo.

J is TRBJ2-5 and V is TRBV28; maybe TRBD1 (7 bases). CDR3 size: 14 residues. Germline CDR1 reads MDHEN; CDR2 reads SYDVKM. Trimming removed 7 bases from V and 6 bases from J, with 18 bases in between. The CDR3 here is CASNPTGEAKTQYF. In DNA, the CDR3 is TGTGCCAGCAATCCAACAGGGGAGGCGAAGACCCAGTACTTC.

The rearrangement joins TRBV27 to TRBJ2-5, with D perhaps TRBD1 (5 bases). CDR3 size: 15 residues. Germline V lookup: CDR1 MNHEY, CDR2 SMNVEV (reference sequence). With 2 bases removed from V and 5 bases from J, the gap between germline ends came to 15 bases. CDR3 sequence: CASSLGVNRMETQYF. CDR3 sequence (DNA): TGTGCCAGCAGTTTAGGCGTTAACAGGATGGAGACCCAGTACTTC.

The V call is TRBV15, the J call TRBJ1-5; unclear D gene. Looked up from germline, CDR1 is LNHNV and CDR2 is YYDKDF (reference sequence). The CDR3 loop spans 16 amino acids. Trimming cost V 1 base and J 0 bases, with 10 bases left between them. DNA of the CDR3: TGTGCCACCAGCAGAGGAAGGGCCCATAGCAATCAGCCCCAGCATTTT. Its translation: CATSRGRAHSNQPQHF.

The rearrangement joins TRBV4-3 to TRBJ2-5; the match to TRBD1 covers 11 bases. J lost 0 bases, V lost 4 bases, and 10 bases had no gene match. Germline V gene lookup returns CDR1 LGHNA and CDR2 YSLEER. The CDR3 is made up of 18 amino acids. The CDR3 sequence: CASSPDRGLPPYQETQYF. The CDR3 DNA sequence: TGCGCCAGCAGCCCGGACAGGGGGCTTCCCCCGTACCAAGAGACCCAGTACTTC.

The chain links TRBV12-3 or TRBV12-4 to TRBJ2-5; tentatively, D is TRBD1 (5 bases). This CDR3 has 13 amino acids. The V gene lost 6 bases and the J gene lost 7 bases, with 15 bases spanning the gap. The CDR3 protein is CASRTTEPGTQYF. In DNA, the CDR3 is TGTGCCAGCAGAACGACAGAACCTGGGACCCAGTACTTC.

The chain is built from TRBV10-1 and TRBJ2-2; TRBD2 matches 13 bases. CDR3 length equals 17 residues. The ends lost 9 bases at V and 7 bases at J; junction bases unmatched: 14. CDR1 and CDR2 (germline): WNHNN, SYGVQD (reference sequence). CDR3 DNA: TGCGCCAGGATATCTAGGGGACTAGCGGGACCTGGCGGGGAGCTGTTTTTT. It translates to CARISRGLAGPGGELFF.

The rearrangement uses TRBV30 and TRBJ2-5; 9 bases map to TRBD2. Unmatched junction bases numbered 7, after V lost 2 bases and J lost 0 bases. The CDR3 extends over 16 amino acids. From germline, CDR1 is GTSNPN and CDR2 SVGIG (reference sequence). Here the CDR3 DNA reads TGTGCCTGGAGTCCGGGACTAGCAAGGTACCAAGAGACCCAGTACTTC. Amino acid sequence: CAWSPGLARYQETQYF.

This chain joins TRBV15 and TRBJ2-5; 7 bases map to TRBD1. Germline V gives CDR1 LNHNV, CDR2 YYDKDF (reference sequence). The V and J ends lost 0 bases and 5 bases, in that order; junction bases with no gene match: 0. This CDR3 region has 13 residues. The CDR3 region has the DNA TGTGCCACCAGCAGAGAACAGGGGGAGACCCAGTACTTC. It is translated as CATSREQGETQYF.

This clone has a handful of counts. The gene calls are TRBV7-9 and TRBJ1-2, with 8 bases aligning to TRBD1. This CDR3 region has 14 residues. J lost 5 bases, V lost 5 bases, and 7 bases had no gene match. Germline V gene sequence: CDR1 SEHNR, CDR2 FQNEAQ (reference sequence). In nucleotides, the CDR3 is TGTGCCAGCAGCCCCCGTACAGGGGGGTATGGCTACACCTTC. This sequence encodes CASSPRTGGYGYTF.

The chain uses TRBV7-9 and TRBJ1-1, with D possibly TRBD1 on 5 matching bases. CDR3 size: 12 residues. Looked up from germline, CDR1 is SEHNR and CDR2 is FQNEAQ (reference sequence). Trimming removed 7 bases from V and 4 bases from J, with 10 bases in between. The CDR3 spells CASTPGGTEAFF. The CDR3 DNA reads as TGTGCCAGCACCCCGGGGGGCACTGAAGCTTTCTTT.

This clone was seen once. CDR3 in amino acids: CAWSVDWDSNQPQHF. In DNA, the CDR3 is TGTGCCTGGAGTGTCGATTGGGATAGCAATCAGCCCCAGCATTTT. The chain employs TRBV30 and TRBJ1-5, with unresolved D. V was cut by 0 bases and J by 0 bases, with 9 bases left in between. Germline V CDR1 and CDR2: GTSNPN, SVGIG (reference sequence). The CDR3 loop spans 15 amino acids.

This chain connects TRBV24-1 to TRBJ2-3; tentatively, D is TRBD1 or TRBD2 (6 bases each). Germline CDR1 and CDR2: KGHDR and SFDVKD. V lost 5 bases and J 0 bases, leaving 11 bases between the germline ends. This CDR3 contains 15 residues. CDR3 region: CATSVGGQSTDTQYF. The CDR3 nucleotides are TGTGCCACCAGTGTCGGGGGACAAAGCACAGATACGCAGTATTTT.

V gene TRBV4-3 combines with J gene TRBJ1-6, with a tentative D call TRBD1 (5 bases). Germline V lookup: CDR1 LGHNA, CDR2 YSLEER. CDR3 length equals 15 residues. V was cut by 0 bases and J by 10 bases, with 13 bases left in between. The CDR3: CASSQEVRVGSPLHF. The CDR3 DNA is TGCGCCAGCAGCCAAGAGGTCAGGGTCGGCTCACCCCTCCACTTT.

A note on this clone: At the DNA level, this CDR3 is encoded by other sequences in the same sample as well. V and J are TRBV7-3 and TRBJ2-2; D unresolved. This CDR3 comprises 13 residues. The germline V gene encodes CDR1 SGHTA and CDR2 FQGTGA. V lost 5 bases and J lost 2, with 6 bases in between. CDR3 region: CASSPTNTGELFF. CDR3 coding DNA: TGTGCCAGCAGCCCTACAAACACCGGGGAGCTGTTTTTT.

CDR3 bases: TGCGCCAGCAGTCGAAACCGGGGGGGCCTAAGAGATACGCAGTATTTT. Translating it yields CASSRNRGGLRDTQYF. The chain uses TRBV10-1 and TRBJ2-3; TRBD2 aligns across 8 bases. CDR1 is WNHNN, CDR2 SYGVQD, per germline (reference sequence). V trimming: 5 bases; J trimming: 5 bases; junction bases outside the gene matches: 12. The CDR3 is 16 residues long.

This clone was found once. The chain employs TRBV4-3 and TRBJ2-1, with 10 bases identical to TRBD2. CDR3 length: 16 residues. CDR1 and CDR2 (germline): LGHNA, YSLEER. V was clipped by 2 bases and J by 14 bases; unmatched bases: 15. In DNA, the CDR3 is TGCGCCAGCAGCCAACAATACCCCCCTCTAGCGGGGGTGGAGTTCTTC. The encoded protein is CASSQQYPPLAGVEFF.

The rearrangement uses TRBV7-9 and TRBJ2-1, with unresolved D. This CDR3 region has 12 residues. V dropped 5 bases and J dropped 9 bases, with 11 bases sitting between them. Germline V gene lookup returns CDR1 SEHNR and CDR2 FQNEAQ (reference sequence). The CDR3 loop is CASSTENSEQFF. As DNA, the CDR3 is TGTGCCAGCAGCACCGAGAATAGTGAGCAGTTCTTC.

The chain recombines TRBV11-2 with TRBJ1-2, with D possibly matching TRBD1 (5 bases). CDR3 length equals 15 residues. Deletions cut 5 bases from V and 0 bases from J, with 13 bases between. CDR1 and CDR2 from the germline V gene are SGHAT and FQNNGV. The CDR3 reads CASSPEAGSNYGYTF. The CDR3 DNA reads as TGTGCCAGCAGCCCCGAAGCAGGGTCTAACTATGGCTACACCTTC.

The CDR3 reads CASSFGSLNQPQHF. For the CDR3, the DNA is TGTGCCAGCAGCTTTGGGTCACTCAATCAGCCCCAGCATTTT. The chain uses TRBV7-8 and TRBJ1-5; D not resolved. The CDR3 has 14 residues. The V end was cut by 3 bases, the J end by 3 bases, with 9 bases between. From germline, CDR1 is SGHVS and CDR2 FQNEAQ.

V is TRBV28 and J is TRBJ1-2, with a possible D match to TRBD1 (6 bases). Germline V gene sequence: CDR1 MDHEN, CDR2 SYDVKM. Trimming took 6 bases from V and 5 from J, leaving 10 bases between them. CDR3 size: 12 residues. The CDR3 region has the DNA TGTGCCAGCAGACAGGGAGTATATGGCTACACCTTC. Translating gives CASRQGVYGYTF.

The chain carries TRBV12-3 or TRBV12-4 and TRBJ2-7; unclear D gene. The germline V and J ends were trimmed by 5 bases and 7 bases, with 15 bases remaining between them. This CDR3 comprises 13 residues. The CDR3 loop reads CASSPRGLGEQYF. The CDR3 region has the DNA TGTGCCAGCAGTCCGCGTGGGCTGGGGGAGCAGTACTTC.

This chain connects TRBV12-3 or TRBV12-4 to TRBJ2-4, with D maybe TRBD2 (6 bases). This CDR3 spans 13 amino acids. The ends were cut back, 3 bases at V and 7 bases at J, with 10 bases in the middle. The DNA of the CDR3 is TGTGCCAGCAGTTTTGGGGGGAACAACATTCAGTACTTC. It specifies CASSFGGNNIQYF.

The V and J genes are TRBV15 and TRBJ2-7; D possibly corresponds to TRBD2 (5 bases). The germline V gene encodes CDR1 LNHNV and CDR2 YYDKDF (reference sequence). Trimming removed 5 bases from V and 1 base from J, with 15 bases in between. This CDR3 has 15 amino acids. The CDR3 reads CATSVGIANSYEQYF. In nucleotides, the CDR3 is TGTGCCACCAGCGTCGGGATAGCTAATTCCTACGAGCAGTACTTC.

The chain uses TRBV27 and TRBJ2-7; D might be TRBD1 (5 bases). CDR3 length: 14 amino acids. Germline V gene lookup returns CDR1 MNHEY and CDR2 SMNVEV (reference sequence). V shed 1 base and J shed 6 bases, with 13 bases lying between them. The CDR3 nucleotides are TGTGCCAGCAGTTTATACGACAGTGCCCGCGAGCAGTACTTC. It yields the protein CASSLYDSAREQYF.

In its sample, this clone was seen once. The V and J genes are TRBV7-2 and TRBJ2-7, with TRBD1 identical over 10 bases. This CDR3 has 14 residues. V dropped 3 bases and J dropped 3; count of bases not matched to a gene: 2. Germline V gene sequence: CDR1 SGHTA, CDR2 FQGNSA. CDR3 bases: TGTGCCAGCAGCTTGAGGGACAGGGGCTACGAGCAGTACTTC. Translated, it gives CASSLRDRGYEQYF.

The chain employs TRBV2 and TRBJ2-7; tentative D call: TRBD1 (6 bases). The V gene lost 6 bases and the J gene lost 0 bases, with 12 bases spanning the gap. Germline values: CDR1 SNHLY, CDR2 FYNNEI. CDR3 length: 14 amino acids. CDR3 protein: CASSRDRNSYEQYF. CDR3 sequence (DNA): TGTGCCAGCAGCCGCGACAGGAACTCCTACGAGCAGTACTTC. Based on the CDR3 plus reference TRBV2 and TRBJ2-7, the full variable domain is EPEVTQTPSHQVTQMGQEVILRCVPISNHLYFYWYRQILGQKVEFLVSFYNNEISEKSEIFDDQFSVERPDGSNFTLKIRSTKLEDSAMYFCASSRDRNSYEQYFGPGTRLTVT.

The chain is built from TRBV6-2 or TRBV6-3 and TRBJ1-2; 7 bases map to TRBD1. The CDR3 length is 13 residues. The J segment lost 2 bases and the V segment lost 5 bases, leaving 2 bases of the junction unmatched. Germline CDR1 is MNHEY and CDR2 is SVGEGT. In nucleotides, the CDR3 is TGTGCCAGCAGTCAACAGGGGAACTATGGCTACACCTTC. Translation gives CASSQQGNYGYTF.